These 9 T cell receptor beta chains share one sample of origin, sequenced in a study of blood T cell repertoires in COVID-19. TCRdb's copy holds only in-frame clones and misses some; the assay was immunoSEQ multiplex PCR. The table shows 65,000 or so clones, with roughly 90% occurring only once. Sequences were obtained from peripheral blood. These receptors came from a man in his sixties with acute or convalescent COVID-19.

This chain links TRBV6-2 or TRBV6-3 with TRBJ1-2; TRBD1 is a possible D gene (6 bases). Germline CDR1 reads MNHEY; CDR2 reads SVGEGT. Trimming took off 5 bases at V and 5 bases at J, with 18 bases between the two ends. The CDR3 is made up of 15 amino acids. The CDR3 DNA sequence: TGTGCCAGCAGTGGGGGCTCCCCGGGGTTTTATGGCTACACCTTC. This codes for CASSGGSPGFYGYTF.

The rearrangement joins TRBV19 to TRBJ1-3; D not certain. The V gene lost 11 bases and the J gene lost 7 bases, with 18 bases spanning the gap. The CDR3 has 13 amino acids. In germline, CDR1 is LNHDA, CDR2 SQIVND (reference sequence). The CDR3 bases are TGTGCCTTAAGCCCCGGGAAGATGAACACCATATATTTT. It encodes CALSPGKMNTIYF.

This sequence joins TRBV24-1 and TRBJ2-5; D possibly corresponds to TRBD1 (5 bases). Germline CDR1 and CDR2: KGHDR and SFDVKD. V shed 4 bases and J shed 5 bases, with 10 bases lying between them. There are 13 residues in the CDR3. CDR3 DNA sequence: TGTGCCACCAGTGAGCCAGGGTCGGAGACCCAGTACTTC. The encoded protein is CATSEPGSETQYF.

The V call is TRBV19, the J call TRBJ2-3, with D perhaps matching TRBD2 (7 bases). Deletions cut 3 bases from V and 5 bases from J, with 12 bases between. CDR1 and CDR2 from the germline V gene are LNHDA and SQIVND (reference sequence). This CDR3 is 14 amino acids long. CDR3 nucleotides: TGTGCCAGTAGTATGGGGGGGGCGGTAGATACGCAGTATTTT. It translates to CASSMGGAVDTQYF.

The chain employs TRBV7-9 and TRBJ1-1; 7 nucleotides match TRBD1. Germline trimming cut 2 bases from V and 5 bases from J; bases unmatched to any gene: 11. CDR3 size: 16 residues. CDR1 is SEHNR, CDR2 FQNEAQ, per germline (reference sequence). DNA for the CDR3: TGTGCCAGCAGCTTATCATTCGCCAGGGGGATGACTGAAGCTTTCTTT. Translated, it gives CASSLSFARGMTEAFF.

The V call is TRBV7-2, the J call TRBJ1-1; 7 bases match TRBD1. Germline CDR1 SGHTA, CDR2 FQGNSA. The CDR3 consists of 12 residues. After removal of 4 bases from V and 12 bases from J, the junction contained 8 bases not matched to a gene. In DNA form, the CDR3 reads TGTGCCAGCAGCTCCACCGACAGGGTAACTTTCTTT. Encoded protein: CASSSTDRVTFF.

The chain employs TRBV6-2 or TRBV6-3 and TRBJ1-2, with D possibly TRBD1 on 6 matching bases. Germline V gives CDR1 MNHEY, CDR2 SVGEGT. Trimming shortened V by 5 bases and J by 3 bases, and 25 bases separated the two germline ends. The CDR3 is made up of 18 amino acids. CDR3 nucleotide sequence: TGTGCCAGCAGTCTACCCCCCTCGGACAGACACCTGTACTATGGCTACACCTTC. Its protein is CASSLPPSDRHLYYGYTF.

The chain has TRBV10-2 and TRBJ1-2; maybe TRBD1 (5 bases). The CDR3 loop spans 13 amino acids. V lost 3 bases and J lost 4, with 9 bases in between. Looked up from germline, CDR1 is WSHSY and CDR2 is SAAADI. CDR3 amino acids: CASSDWGGYGYTF. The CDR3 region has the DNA TGCGCCAGCAGTGATTGGGGGGGCTATGGCTACACCTTC.

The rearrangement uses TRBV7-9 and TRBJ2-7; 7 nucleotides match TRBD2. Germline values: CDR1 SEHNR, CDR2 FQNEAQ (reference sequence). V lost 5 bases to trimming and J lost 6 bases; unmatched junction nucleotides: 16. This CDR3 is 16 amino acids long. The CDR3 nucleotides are TGTGCCAGCAGCCCTCTAGGGCGGGCAACGGGGGGCGAGCAGTACTTC. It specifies CASSPLGRATGGEQYF.